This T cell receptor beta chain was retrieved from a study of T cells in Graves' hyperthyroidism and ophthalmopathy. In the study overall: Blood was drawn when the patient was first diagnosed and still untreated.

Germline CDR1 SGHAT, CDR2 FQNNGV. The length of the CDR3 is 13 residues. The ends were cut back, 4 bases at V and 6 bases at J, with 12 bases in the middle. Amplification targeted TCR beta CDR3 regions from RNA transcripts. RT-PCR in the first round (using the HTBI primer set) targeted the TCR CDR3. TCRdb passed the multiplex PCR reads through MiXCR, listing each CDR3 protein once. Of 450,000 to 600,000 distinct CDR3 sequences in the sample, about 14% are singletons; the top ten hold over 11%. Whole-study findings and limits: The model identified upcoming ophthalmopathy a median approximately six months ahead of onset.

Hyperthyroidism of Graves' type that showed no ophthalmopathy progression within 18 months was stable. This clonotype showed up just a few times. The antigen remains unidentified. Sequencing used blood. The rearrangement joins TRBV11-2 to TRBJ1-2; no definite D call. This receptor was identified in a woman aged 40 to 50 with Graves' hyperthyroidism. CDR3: CASSSAISDGYTF. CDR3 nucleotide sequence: TGTGCCAGCAGCTCAGCCATCTCGGATGGCTACACCTTC.